The text below deals with one TCR beta chain. The data were taken from a study of beta chain features in type 1 diabetes. Study-wide context: Age and gender were similar between patients and healthy donors, as were cell yields.

Reverse transcribing all isolated RNA meant expressed TCRB transcripts were sequenced. Assay: immunoSEQ multiplex PCR; the TCRdb copy retains only in-frame clones and omits some. This sample has approximately 150,000 clones; under 11% occur once, and the top ten carry under 1.5%. Germline CDR1 and CDR2: MNHNS and SASEGT. With V trimmed by 5 bases and J by 7 bases, 11 bases remained unmatched. This CDR3 spans 15 amino acids. This TCR derives from a man aged 18 to 30 in good health. Sequencing was performed on naive CD4+ T cells from blood. The chain links TRBV6-1 to TRBJ1-5, with 7 bases identical to TRBD1. In DNA form, the CDR3 reads TGTGCCAGCAGTCAAGTTGGCAGGGGGGTCCAGCCCCAGCATTTT. This translates into CASSQVGRGVQPQHF.